A single sample gave rise to the 7 T cell receptor beta chains below, sequenced in a study of molecular identifiers for immune sequencing clone quantification (dated by TCRdb to 2017 to 2018). The method was PCR. The sequencer was an Illumina HiSeq 4000. Using fastp trimming at Q25 and MiXCR clonotype assembly, TCRdb reanalyzed the public sequencing data and kept in-frame beta chains. For every CDR3 protein sequence, its rows merge into one entry that carries the most common genes and DNA. The sample profile shows fewer than 100,000 distinct CDR3 sequences; 20% to 25% of them were found once. Approximately 1% of the sample lies in the top ten. The sample was naive CD8+ T cells from blood, with Jurkat cell RNA spiked in. Sample cell subset or site, as interpreted from the label and publication: FACS-sorted CD8+CD4-CCR7+CD45RA+ naive T cells. The receptors shown here come from a human donor in good health. Some libraries in this study had Jurkat cell RNA spiked in.

This clonotype was counted at least ten times. This CDR3 reads CASSPLADEQYF. CDR3 bases: TGTGCCAGCAGCCCCTTAGCCGACGAGCAGTACTTC. The chain employs TRBV11-2 and TRBJ2-7, with no clear D. V was pared by 5 bases and J by 5 bases, with 10 bases between. The CDR3 runs to 12 residues. Looked up from germline, CDR1 is SGHAT and CDR2 is FQNNGV.

This clonotype was seen ten or more times. This chain uses TRBV6-6 with TRBJ2-5; the D is unclear. The CDR3 runs to 16 residues. V dropped 6 bases and J dropped 1 base, with 18 bases sitting between them. Germline values: CDR1 MNHNY, CDR2 SVGAGI (reference sequence). The CDR3 loop reads CASSATAPGLQETQYF. The CDR3 coding sequence is TGTGCCAGCAGCGCCACGGCCCCGGGCCTCCAAGAGACCCAGTACTTC.

This clonotype appeared many times. The chain employs TRBV6-2 or TRBV6-3 and TRBJ2-7; D gene uncertain. The CDR3 totals 11 residues. Germline lookup yields CDR1 MNHEY and CDR2 SVGEGT. V dropped 8 bases and J dropped 6 bases, with 11 bases sitting between them. For the CDR3, the DNA is TGTGCCAGCTCCTGGGGAAGCGAGCAGTACTTC. This sequence encodes CASSWGSEQYF.

In this sample, this clonotype turned up many times. The rearrangement links TRBV24-1 to TRBJ2-1; 8 nucleotides align to TRBD2. Germline CDR1 reads KGHDR; CDR2 reads SFDVKD. J gave up 5 bases and V 4 bases, and 21 bases lay outside the gene matches. This CDR3 is 20 amino acids long. DNA for the CDR3: TGTGCCACCAGTGAATACAGAACGGTCCCTGAGCGGGAGCTGGACAATGAGCAGTTCTTC. Protein: CATSEYRTVPERELDNEQFF.

This clonotype was detected ten times or more. V gene TRBV28 combines with J gene TRBJ2-3; no clear D. The germline V gene has CDR1 MDHEN and CDR2 SYDVKM. V was pared by 3 bases and J by 2 bases, with 9 bases between. CDR3 length equals 14 residues. CDR3: CASSFGRYTDTQYF. In DNA form, the CDR3 reads TGTGCCAGCAGTTTCGGCAGATACACAGATACGCAGTATTTT.

Comment on this clonotype: This may be a read error, as it is one base from a much larger clone. The chain employs TRBV27 and TRBJ2-7; TRBD1 agrees at 7 bases. V shed 7 bases and J 3 bases; nucleotides not matched to a gene: 12. The germline V gene encodes CDR1 MNHEY and CDR2 SMNVEV (reference sequence). The CDR3 contains 15 residues. The CDR3 reads CASTLQKGGSYEQYF. The CDR3 coding sequence is TGTGCCAGCACCCTACAAAAAGGGGGCAGCTACGAGCAGTACTTC.

The chain employs TRBV4-1 and TRBJ2-7, with 7 bases that match TRBD1. The CDR3 runs to 13 residues. With V trimmed by 2 bases and J by 4 bases, 2 bases remained unmatched. The germline CDR1 and CDR2 sequences are MGHRA and YSYEKL. The DNA for the CDR3 is TGCGCCAGCAGCCAAAAACAGGGGTACGAGCAGTACTTC. This encodes CASSQKQGYEQYF.